This note documents a single T cell receptor beta chain sequence. No antigen is known for it. The sample originates from a study of shared clonotypes between healthy human individuals. For the study at large: CD8 memory received one plate per donor, CD8 naive two, CD4 memory three and CD4 naive three.

It was about 180 ng DNA, around 33,000 T cell genomes, that sorted-subset replicate PCRs used. This table comes from immunoSEQ multiplex PCR, and its TCRdb copy is limited to in-frame clones, with some not included. The table includes 900,000 to 1,200,000 clones, around 82% detected once. General study points: Non-shared clonotypes had lower generation probabilities than those shared by all four donors.

Sequenced input: memory CD4+ T cells from PBMCs. Subset noted: CD45RA-negative fraction. This clonotype originated in a man between 18 and 29 years old in good health. Some clones in this sample may be carry-over from other donors' samples.

In nucleotides, the CDR3 is TGCGCCAGCAGCTTGGTAGCGGGAGCCACCGGGGAGCTGTTTTTT. Protein: CASSLVAGATGELFF. This chain joins TRBV5-1 and TRBJ2-2; 9 bases align to TRBD2. Germline V gene sequence: CDR1 SGHRS, CDR2 YFSETQ. The CDR3 extends over 15 amino acids. V shed 0 bases, J shed 4 bases, and the junction held 1 base outside the gene matches.